Sequencing of this TCR beta chain was carried out in a study of blood T cells in healthy people across ages. Remarks on this clonotype: What it binds is unknown.

Broader study findings: Long-lived and aged donors differed, with more naive CD4+ cells and higher diversity in the long-lived.

V was clipped by 5 bases and J by 1 base, with 14 bases between them. Germline V gives CDR1 SGHRS, CDR2 YFSETQ. The CDR3 is made up of 15 amino acids. A J-beta primer mix and a sample-barcoded 5' primer were used in a second PCR of about 7 to 12 cycles. From the 5' RACE reads, TCRdb called clonotypes with MiXCR, one entry per CDR3 protein. This sample carries 1.5 million or so distinct CDR3 sequences, approximately 39% of them seen once, and the ten largest clones take about 4%. This sequence was found in a woman younger than 35 in good health. This chain links TRBV5-1 with TRBJ2-3; maybe TRBD2 (5 bases). What was sequenced was blood. CDR3 in DNA: TGCGCCAGCAGTTATAGCGAGATCCGCACAGATACGCAGTATTTT. It is translated as CASSYSEIRTDTQYF.